This entry lists 16 T cell receptor beta chains sequenced from one sample in a study of CXCR3-negative and CXCR3-positive naive CD8 T cells (dated by TCRdb to the late 2010s). The sequencing machine was a NextSeq 550. The Human TCR Profiling Kit (MiLaboratory) was used to prepare UMI-labeled 5' RACE TRB cDNA libraries. The reads went through TCRdb reprocessing, and each CDR3 protein sequence gets one entry with no DNA. This sample's table contains 100,000 or so distinct CDR3 sequences. The ten top clones hold 1.7% of the sample. The sequencing sample was made of naive CXCR3- CD8+ T cells from blood. In the paper's terms, the cell subset or site label means: CD45RO-CCR7+CD27+CD95- naive CD8+ T cells lacking CXCR3 (TNR3-). These receptor sequences come from a human donor in good health. Some clones in this sample may be carry-over from other donors' samples.

V is TRBV6-5 and J is TRBJ2-1; TCRdb calls TRBD2, which cannot be checked without DNA. Germline V gene lookup returns CDR1 MNHEY and CDR2 SVGAGI. CDR3 length equals 11 residues. CDR3 amino acids: CASSYGGTPFF.

CDR3 loop: CASRLLGSEETQYF. The chain is built from TRBV13 and TRBJ2-5; the D call of TRBD2 rests on TCRdb alone, since no DNA is present to check it. This CDR3 contains 14 residues. Per germline, CDR1 PRHDT and CDR2 FYEKMQ (reference sequence).

The chain carries TRBV5-1 and TRBJ2-7; TCRdb gives TRBD1 as the D gene, but with no DNA this cannot be confirmed. Germline CDR1 is SGHRS and CDR2 is YFSETQ. The CDR3 is made up of 12 amino acids. CDR3 sequence: CASSTGGVEQYF.

The chain couples TRBV4-3 to TRBJ1-2; TCRdb lists TRBD1, though no DNA is available to test this call. CDR1 is LGHNA and CDR2 is YSLEER in the germline V gene. CDR3 length: 16 residues. The CDR3 region is CASSQVSGHPNYGYTF.

The rearrangement uses TRBV7-3 and TRBJ2-1. The CDR3 is 13 residues long. The germline V gene has CDR1 SGHTA and CDR2 FQGTGA. This CDR3 is CASSLTLWGEQFF.

This sequence joins TRBV7-2 and TRBJ2-1; the TCRdb D gene call, TRBD2, has no DNA to confirm it. Germline CDR1 SGHTA, CDR2 FQGNSA. CDR3 length: 17 amino acids. CDR3 region: CASSLVGLAGTYNEQFF. Based on the CDR3 plus reference TRBV7-2 and TRBJ2-1, the full variable domain is GAGVSQSPSNKVTEKGKDVELRCDPISGHTALYWYRQSLGQGLEFLIYFQGNSAPDKSGLPSDRFSAERTGGSVSTLTIQRTQQEDSAVYLCASSLVGLAGTYNEQFFGPGTRLTVL.

The CDR3 region is CASSRKTGVLNTEAFF. V usage is TRBV14 and J usage is TRBJ1-1; TCRdb lists TRBD1, though no DNA is available to test this call. The CDR3 runs 16 residues. The germline gives CDR1 SGHDN, CDR2 FVKESK. The full variable domain, its missing parts supplied by reference TRBV14 and TRBJ1-1, is EAGVTQFPSHSVIEKGQTVTLRCDPISGHDNLYWYRRVMGKEIKFLLHFVKESKQDESGMPNNRFLAERTGGTYSTLKVQPAELEDSGVYFCASSRKTGVLNTEAFFGQGTRLTVV.

The V and J genes are TRBV5-4 and TRBJ2-2; the TRBD1 assignment by TCRdb is unverifiable without DNA. Per germline, CDR1 SGHNT and CDR2 YYREEE (reference sequence). The CDR3 runs to 13 residues. The CDR3 region is CASAEGATGELFF.

The V call is TRBV7-9, the J call TRBJ2-5; the D call of TRBD2 rests on TCRdb alone, since no DNA is present to check it. Germline CDR1 and CDR2: SEHNR and FQNEAQ (reference sequence). There are 16 residues in the CDR3. Here the CDR3 reads CASSKPDSRLRETQYF.

The V call is TRBV24-1, the J call TRBJ2-1; no DNA is available, so the TRBD1 call from TCRdb remains unchecked. Germline V gene lookup returns CDR1 KGHDR and CDR2 SFDVKD. The CDR3 has 14 amino acids. Here the CDR3 reads CATSDFGQGAEQFF.

The chain couples TRBV29-1 to TRBJ1-3; there is no DNA to check the TCRdb D call of TRBD1. Germline CDR1 and CDR2: SQVTM and ANQGSEA. CDR3 length equals 12 residues. The CDR3 reads CSVTGDGNTIYF.

This chain connects TRBV20-1 to TRBJ2-1; the TCRdb D gene call, TRBD2, has no DNA to confirm it. CDR3 length: 14 residues. Germline CDR1 reads DFQATT; CDR2 reads SNEGSKA (reference sequence). The CDR3 loop is CSANSGGDYNEQFF.

The chain recombines TRBV5-5 with TRBJ1-2; lacking DNA, the TRBD1 call made by TCRdb goes unchecked. Germline values: CDR1 SGHKS, CDR2 YYEKEE (reference sequence). The CDR3 is made up of 14 amino acids. The CDR3 protein is CASSWTGGEDGYTF.

The CDR3: CASSLFGLETQYF. The chain employs TRBV12-3 or TRBV12-4 and TRBJ2-5. The CDR3 contains 13 residues.

The CDR3 loop reads CASSQDWGSEAFF. The V call is TRBV4-3, the J call TRBJ1-1; absent DNA, TCRdb's TRBD1 call cannot be checked. Per germline, CDR1 LGHNA and CDR2 YSLEER. This CDR3 region has 13 residues.

The chain combines TRBV14 with TRBJ2-1; checking the TCRdb D call of TRBD1 is not possible without DNA. Germline V gene data show CDR1 as SGHDN and CDR2 as FVKESK. The CDR3 covers 14 residues. The CDR3 here is CASSPEGGYNEQFF.